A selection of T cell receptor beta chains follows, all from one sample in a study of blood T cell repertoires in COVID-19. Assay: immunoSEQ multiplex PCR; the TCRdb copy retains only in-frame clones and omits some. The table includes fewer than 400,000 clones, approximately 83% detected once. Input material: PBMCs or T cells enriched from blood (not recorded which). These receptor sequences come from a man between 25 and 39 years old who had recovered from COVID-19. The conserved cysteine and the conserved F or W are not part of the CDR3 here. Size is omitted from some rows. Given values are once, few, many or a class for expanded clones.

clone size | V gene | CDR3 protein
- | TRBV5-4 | ASSQDNEQF
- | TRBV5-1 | ASSLGQGRSYEQY
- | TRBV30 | AWSEGQSNQPQH
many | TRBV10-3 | AISFSDVYTEAF
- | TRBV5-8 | ASRSLAGQNYNEQF
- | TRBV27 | ASSPLGAGYTEAF
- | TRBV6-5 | ASSSPQEGLGYGYT
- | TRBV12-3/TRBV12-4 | ASSRTGFYGYT
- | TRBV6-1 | ASIMTGSGNTIY
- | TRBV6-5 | ASSYSGQGDSPLH
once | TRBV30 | ALGRDREDEQY
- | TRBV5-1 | ASSSGQAAGPLH
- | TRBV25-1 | ASSDPDRGWMAYT
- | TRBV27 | ASSNDGVETQY
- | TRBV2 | ASSAPPGQGLGSSGANVLT
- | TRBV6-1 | ASSEGGPEAF
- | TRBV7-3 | ASSPGGDSETQY
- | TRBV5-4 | ASSLDGGYGYT
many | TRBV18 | ASLLATAGELF
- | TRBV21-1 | ASKIVSGGTGRHYGYT
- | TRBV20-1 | SASDGRVFEGAQY
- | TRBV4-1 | ASSQAEMTYEQY